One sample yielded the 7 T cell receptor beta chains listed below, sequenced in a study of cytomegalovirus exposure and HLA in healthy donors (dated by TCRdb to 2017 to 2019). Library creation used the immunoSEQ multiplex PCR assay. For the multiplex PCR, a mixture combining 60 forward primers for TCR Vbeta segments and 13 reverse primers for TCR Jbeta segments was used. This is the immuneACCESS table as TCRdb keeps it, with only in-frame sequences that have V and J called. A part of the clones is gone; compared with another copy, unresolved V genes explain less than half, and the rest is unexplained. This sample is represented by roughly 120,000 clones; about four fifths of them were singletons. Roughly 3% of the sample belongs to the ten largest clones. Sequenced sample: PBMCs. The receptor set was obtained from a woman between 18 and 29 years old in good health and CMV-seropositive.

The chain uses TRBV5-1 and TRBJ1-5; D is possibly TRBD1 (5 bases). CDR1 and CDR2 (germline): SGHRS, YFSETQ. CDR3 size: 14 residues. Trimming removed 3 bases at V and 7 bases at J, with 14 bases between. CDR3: CASSSSGRDQPQHF. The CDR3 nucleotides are TGCGCCAGCAGCTCCTCAGGGAGGGACCAGCCCCAGCATTTT. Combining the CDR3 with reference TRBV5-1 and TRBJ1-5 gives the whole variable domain KAGVTQTPRYLIKTRGQQVTLSCSPISGHRSVSWYQQTPGQGLQFLFEYFSETQRNKGNFPGRFSGRQFSNSRSEMNVSTLELGDSALYLCASSSSGRDQPQHFGDGTRLSIL.

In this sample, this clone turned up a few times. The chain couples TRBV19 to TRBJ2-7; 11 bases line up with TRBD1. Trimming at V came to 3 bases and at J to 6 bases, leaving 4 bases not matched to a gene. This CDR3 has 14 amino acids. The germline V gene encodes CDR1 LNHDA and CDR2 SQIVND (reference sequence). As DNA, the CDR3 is TGTGCCAGTAGTATTCCGGACAGGGGGCCCGAGCAGTACTTC. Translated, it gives CASSIPDRGPEQYF.

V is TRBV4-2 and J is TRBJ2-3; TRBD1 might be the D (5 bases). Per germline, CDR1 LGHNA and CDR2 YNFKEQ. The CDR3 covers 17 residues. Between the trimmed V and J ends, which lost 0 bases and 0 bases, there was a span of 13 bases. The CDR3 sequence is CASSQETGPFSTDTQYF. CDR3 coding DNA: TGTGCCAGCAGCCAAGAAACAGGCCCTTTCAGCACAGATACGCAGTATTTT.

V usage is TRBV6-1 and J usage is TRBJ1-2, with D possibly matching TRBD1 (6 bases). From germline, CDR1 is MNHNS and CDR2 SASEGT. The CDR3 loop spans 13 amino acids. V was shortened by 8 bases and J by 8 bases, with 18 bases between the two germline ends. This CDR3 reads CASGPSAGGGYTF. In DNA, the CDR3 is TGTGCCAGCGGACCCTCAGCGGGGGGCGGCTACACCTTC.

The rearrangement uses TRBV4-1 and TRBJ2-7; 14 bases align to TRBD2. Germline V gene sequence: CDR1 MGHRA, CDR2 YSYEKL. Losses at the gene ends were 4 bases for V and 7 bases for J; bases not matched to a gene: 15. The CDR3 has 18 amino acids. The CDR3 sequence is CASSRVPGLAGAIQEQYF. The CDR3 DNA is TGCGCCAGCAGCCGTGTACCGGGACTAGCGGGAGCTATTCAAGAGCAGTACTTC.

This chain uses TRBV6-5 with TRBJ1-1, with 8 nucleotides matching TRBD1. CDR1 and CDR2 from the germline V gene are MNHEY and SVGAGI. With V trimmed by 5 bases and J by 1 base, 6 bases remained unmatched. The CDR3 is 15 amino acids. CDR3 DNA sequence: TGTGCCAGCAGTATTGCCGGGACAGGGAACACTGAAGCTTTCTTT. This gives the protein CASSIAGTGNTEAFF.

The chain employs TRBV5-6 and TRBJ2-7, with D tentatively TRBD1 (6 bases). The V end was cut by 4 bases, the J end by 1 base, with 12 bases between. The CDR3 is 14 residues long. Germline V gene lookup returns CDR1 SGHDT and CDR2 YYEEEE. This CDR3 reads CASSVSTGSYEQYF. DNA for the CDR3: TGTGCCAGCAGCGTGTCGACAGGTTCCTACGAGCAGTACTTC.